This T cell receptor beta chain was found in a study of cytomegalovirus exposure and HLA in healthy donors. Study-wide results and caveats: Most subjects' HLA-A and HLA-B alleles were reportedly predicted from TCR beta sequences. V- and J-gene trimming in TCR beta was tied to a missense DCLRE1C variant by an analysis performed later.

It was with 60 Vbeta and 13 Jbeta primers that the PCR ran. The table came from immunoSEQ multiplex PCR; TCRdb's copy has only in-frame clones and leaves some out. This repertoire includes approximately 110,000 clones. Notes on this clone: Its specificity is unknown.

The specimen was PBMCs. This clonotype originated in a man aged 18 to 30 in good health and CMV-seronegative.

The CDR3 reads CASSQDLRGQGFYEQYF. The CDR3 coding sequence is TGTGCCAGCAGCCAAGATTTAAGGGGACAGGGTTTCTACGAGCAGTACTTC. V is TRBV4-2 and J is TRBJ2-7; TRBD1 agrees at 9 bases. The CDR3 consists of 17 residues. In germline, CDR1 is LGHNA, CDR2 YNFKEQ. With 0 bases clipped from V and 3 bases from J, the junction kept 9 bases outside the gene matches.